Sequencing of this T cell receptor beta chain was carried out in a study of cytomegalovirus exposure and HLA in healthy donors (dated by TCRdb to 2015 to 2018). A note on the overall study: In an earlier analysis of approximately 500 of the donors, 276 Gb of sequence data and some 100 million unique TCR beta sequences from some 170 million T cells were reported. About 300 gigabases of sequencing data and approximately 93 million unique TCR sequences were included in an early release covering about 620 HLA-typed donors. Of the 300 to 500 genotyped donors, over 80% were placed in the genetic ancestry cluster associated with self-reported Caucasian donors. The study aimed to test whether signatures of past pathogen exposure could be identified by cataloging public T cell receptors. The study profiled the T cell repertoires of 500 to 800 subjects by immunosequencing and related them to cytomegalovirus serostatus. A separate validation cohort of 90 to 150 different subjects was used in addition to the approximately 610-subject first cohort. To predict cytomegalovirus infection status, the study combined high-throughput TCR immunosequencing, statistical association of individual TCRs with disease status, and machine learning. A later analysis re-analyzed previously published TCR beta repertoires from 500 to 700 donors and added high-resolution HLA genotyping to study TCR occurrence patterns. Rather than using new phenotypic data, the later analysis identified candidate immune exposures from TCR beta sequences and from how often those sequences occurred across donors. An earlier analysis of a few hundred of the donors applied high-throughput TCR beta sequencing to assess whether each TCR beta V gene segment acted as functional or pseudogenic. Donor age, sex, ethnicity and CMV serostatus were collected together with the repertoire data. In a later genetic analysis, genome-wide SNP genotypes for about 65% of the 666 donors were used, and that subset was treated as a discovery cohort. Every discovery cohort repertoire had been produced on one sequencing platform. Class I and class II HLA loci were covered by the typing at four-digit resolution. Typing coverage varied by locus: roughly 629-640 donors for A, B, C, DRB1 and DQB1; roughly 500 for DQA1; 606 for DPA1; roughly 470 for DPB1. Roughly 5 DR-DQ haplotypes were treated as single units for association and clustering because of strong linkage in the cohort. On average, roughly 240,000 unique TCR beta nucleotide sequences were sequenced per donor among a few hundred genotyped donors of the cohort, with 15% to 20% of those sequences being non-productive. Results the study describes overall, beyond this receptor: The cohort was sequenced for TCR beta chains only, and without alpha or paired-chain data the features that could be detected were limited. An association between a missense DCLRE1C variant and V-gene and J-gene trimming of TCR beta chains was found in a later genetic analysis and replicated in an independent cohort. In a later analysis, several top co-occurrence clusters were reported to appear linked to parvovirus B19, influenza, CMV and Epstein-Barr virus. Because some donors lacked HLA typing at each locus, the association tests relied only on the typed subset. Because counts were too low, 15 to 20 rarely observed V segments, including chromosome 9 orphons, were left out of the earlier analysis of 500 to 750 of the donors. The study listed 150 to 200 TCR beta chains as associated with cytomegalovirus. In a later analysis, most CMV-associated TCR beta chains were found to appear HLA-restricted, with HLA associations seemingly driven largely by CMV exposure. At a false discovery rate of 0.05, a later analysis linked around 17,000 TCR beta sequences to specific HLA alleles. Compared with equally common non-associated chains, HLA-associated TCR beta chains in a later analysis were more clonally expanded and had lower generation probabilities. In vitro tests confirmed that three of the cytomegalovirus-associated TCR beta chains recognize cytomegalovirus antigens. The classifier was reported to diagnose cytomegalovirus status with high specificity and sensitivity in both the original cohort and the validation cohort. Most TCR sequences were observed very rarely across donors, whereas some public TCRs were present in many individuals. In a later analysis, TCR association rates were found to vary across HLA loci, with the most associated TCRs seen for DRB1 alleles and the fewest for HLA-C alleles. Broadly in line with IMGT annotations, most TCR beta V segments showed up in productive rearrangements about 87% or about 30% of the time in an earlier analysis of around 600 of the donors. Correlated functional status among segregating V segments might reflect linkage disequilibrium, but an unknown experimental factor could not be ruled out. Compared with the roughly 700-donor mean, donors in an Asian-associated ancestry cluster had fewer N-insertions in productive TCRs, according to a later genetic analysis. Immune exposure information for the cohort was limited to CMV serostatus. Roughly uniform sequencing depth across donors was assumed in presence/absence analyses, although this assumption may not hold. A further reported finding was that TCR beta sequences accurately predicted the HLA-A and HLA-B alleles for most subjects in the first cohort. A group of highly shared sequence variants was considered likely to be a technical artifact of the sequencing pipeline. Some IMGT-functional V segments, including TRBV6-2 and TRBV6-3, could not be distinguished by the 87-base-pair reads and were therefore excluded. Strong co-occurrence of HLA alleles, especially DR and DQ, made assigning TCR associations to individual alleles difficult. The authors suggested that the approach could potentially be generalized to other disease states and immunological phenotypes.

Note on this clone: It lacks a known antigen. No quality values exist for individual bases; no much larger clone is one base distant.

Counted from cysteine to phenylalanine, this CDR3 has 14 amino acids. The kept DNA is CDR3 alone, 42 bases in frame from the first base. The germline V gene yields MDHEN for CDR1 and SYDVKM for CDR2. V lost 8 bases and J lost 0 bases, and the count of bases not matched to a germline gene is 6. In total, over 600 healthy bone marrow donors made up the cohort. Cohort members were all nominally healthy when sampled, although unrecorded immune exposures were likely present. The donor tested CMV seropositive, placing the donor among the approximately 290 seropositive members of the cohort. Each donor provided a peripheral blood sample, and peripheral blood mononuclear cells were used for TCR beta sequencing. Genomic DNA was extracted from the blood cell samples with the Qiagen DNeasy Blood Extraction Kit. Libraries were built with the immunoSEQ multiplex PCR assay. A mixture of 60 forward primers for TCR Vbeta segments and 13 reverse primers for TCR Jbeta segments was used in the multiplex PCR. The CDR3 region of rearranged TCR beta genes was amplified from genomic DNA with a multiplex PCR assay. Amplified TCR beta libraries were sequenced as 87-base-pair reads on the Illumina HiSeq System. Under the source paper's analysis protocol: A later analysis tallied around 80 million unique TCR beta chains across the roughly 610 repertoires, and 10 million to 11 million of those chains were shared by two or more donors. A nearest-neighbor algorithm error-corrected the raw reads and collapsed the reads into unique sequences, merging closely related sequences to remove PCR and sequencing errors. Alignment of CDR3 sequences to IMGT reference sequences was used to assign V, D and J gene segments. For a sequence to be retained, a match of at least six nucleotides to both a V gene segment and a J gene segment was required. A rearrangement counted as productive if the CDR3 had no stop codons and remained in frame with V and J, and every other rearrangement counted as non-productive. CDR3 was defined according to IMGT convention as the region running from the second conserved V-encoded cysteine to the conserved J-encoded phenylalanine. Sequences without an unambiguous match to a single V gene segment were excluded from the earlier analysis of 450 to 750 of the donors. In an earlier analysis of 450 to 700 of the donors, V segments were called functional above 56.7% productive rearrangements and were called segregating when the between-donor standard deviation exceeded 5%. To diagnose cytomegalovirus status from the catalog of TCR beta chain sequences, a statistical classification framework was built. In a later analysis, V and J genes were assigned by comparing TCR nucleotide sequences against IMGT/GENE-DB human TR gene sequences. A later analysis assigned CDR3 sequences and most-parsimonious VDJ recombination scenarios with the TCRdist pipeline. A later analysis defined each TCR beta chain by its CDR3 amino acid sequence plus V-gene family, and excluded reads lacking a unique V-gene family. To address suspected cross-contamination and a sequencing artifact, a later analysis removed around 590 highly shared, low-generation-probability nucleotide sequences. A later analysis calculated a clonal expansion index for each public chain from normalized within-repertoire ranks of inferred template counts. In a later analysis, generation probabilities were computed using a VDJ recombination model fitted to out-of-frame rearrangements, and the results were checked against IGoR. Hypergeometric tests were used in a later analysis to score TCR-TCR, TCR-HLA and TCR-CMV co-occurrence, with a repertoire-size bias correction applied to the TCR pairs. In a later analysis, false discovery rates were estimated by permuting HLA or CMV assignments 20 times. In a later analysis, co-occurring TCRs were grouped using DBSCAN, and TCRdist sequence similarity was added for clustering within HLA-allele-positive subsets. For co-occurrence clustering, repertoires with fewer than 30,000 or more than 120,000 public chains were excluded, along with five repertoires with anomalous nucleotide sharing. TCRdb took over this immuneACCESS table, retaining in-frame rearrangements with V and J assigned. Such tables are incomplete; in checked studies, under half of the missing clones stem from an unresolved V gene, and the remainder is unexplained. That table is the source of V, J and clone size, and D and trimming were worked out from the DNA. The sample data list about 120,000 clones, and 17% of these were observed just once. The ten largest clones add up to approximately 2.6% of the sample.

The receptor was isolated from a female donor in good health and CMV-seropositive. The rearranged chain carries TRBV28 and TRBJ1-1; 7 bases in the middle match TRBD1. Material for sequencing was PBMCs. The sequence in DNA is TGTGCCAGCCAGAGACAGGGAATGAACACTGAAGCTTTCTTT. The translation is CASQRQGMNTEAFF.